Listed here are 32 T cell receptor beta chains from one sample, sequenced in a study of Tregs in tolerant kidney transplant recipients. Profiling relied on immunoSEQ multiplex PCR, and the TCRdb table lists in-frame clones only, not all of them. The profile covers tens of thousands of clones, with 80% to 95% appearing a single time and 0.35% to 0.55% taken by the ten largest. The sample consisted of CD4+ T cells from blood, taken before the transplant. The receptor source for this set is a human donor who received a combined kidney and bone marrow transplant.

The genes are TRBV7-2 and TRBJ2-3, with a possible D match to TRBD1 (5 bases). With 2 bases removed from V and 1 base from J, the gap between germline ends came to 16 bases. Per the germline V gene, CDR1 is SGHTA and CDR2 is FQGNSA. This CDR3 spans 17 amino acids. The CDR3 is CASSLWWGRVGTDTQYF. The CDR3 DNA is TGTGCCAGCAGCTTATGGTGGGGCAGGGTGGGCACAGATACGCAGTATTTT.

This clone was picked up one time. V gene TRBV7-3 combines with J gene TRBJ1-5; D uncertain. Germline CDR1 SGHTA, CDR2 FQGTGA. This CDR3 comprises 12 residues. Trimming removed 5 bases at V and 4 bases at J, with 6 bases between. The CDR3 is CASSRINQPQHF. The CDR3 DNA follows: TGTGCCAGCAGCCGTATAAATCAGCCCCAGCATTTT. Full variable domain (rest looked up from reference TRBV7-3 and TRBJ1-5): GAGVSQTPSNKVTEKGKYVELRCDPISGHTALYWYRQSLGQGPEFLIYFQGTGAADDSGLPNDRFFAVRPEGSVSTLKIQRTERGDSAVYLCASSRINQPQHFGDGTRLSIL.

V and J are TRBV6-5 and TRBJ2-5, with 10 bases aligning to TRBD2. CDR1 and CDR2 (germline): MNHEY, SVGAGI. The V and J ends lost 5 bases and 2 bases, in that order; junction bases with no gene match: 5. This CDR3 is built from 15 residues. DNA for the CDR3: TGTGCCAGCAGTGCTAGACTAGCGGGTCAAGAGACCCAGTACTTC. Protein sequence: CASSARLAGQETQYF.

V gene TRBV5-5 combines with J gene TRBJ2-3, with a tentative D call TRBD1 (5 bases). The CDR3 has 15 amino acids. The germline V and J ends were trimmed by 0 bases and 2 bases, with 10 bases remaining between them. The germline gives CDR1 SGHKS, CDR2 YYEKEE (reference sequence). The CDR3 reads CASSLGGANTDTQYF. The CDR3 DNA is TGTGCCAGCAGCTTGGGTGGGGCTAACACAGATACGCAGTATTTT.

The chain links TRBV5-1 to TRBJ2-5, with 9 nucleotides matching TRBD2. The V gene end was trimmed by 0 bases and the J gene end by 5 bases; junction bases not matched to a gene: 11. Germline values: CDR1 SGHRS, CDR2 YFSETQ. The CDR3 runs 17 residues. CDR3 in DNA: TGCGCCAGCAGCTTGGCGCTAGCGGGGAGAATGAGGGAGACCCAGTACTTC. This sequence encodes CASSLALAGRMRETQYF.

The chain links TRBV15 to TRBJ2-7; TRBD1 agrees at 8 bases. CDR1 and CDR2 from the germline V gene are LNHNV and YYDKDF (reference sequence). The CDR3 covers 17 residues. V shed 2 bases, J shed 1 base, and the junction held 10 bases outside the gene matches. This chain's CDR3 is CATSRKSGQGISYEQYF. The CDR3 DNA is TGTGCCACCAGCAGAAAAAGTGGACAGGGTATTTCCTACGAGCAGTACTTC.

This clone was detected only once. This sequence joins TRBV5-1 and TRBJ2-1; 7 bases are shared with TRBD2. After removal of 4 bases from V and 4 bases from J, the junction contained 5 bases not matched to a gene. In germline, CDR1 is SGHRS, CDR2 YFSETQ. This CDR3 has 14 amino acids. As DNA, the CDR3 is TGCGCCAGCAGCCCTAGCGGAGGTTACAATGAGCAGTTCTTC. Its protein product is CASSPSGGYNEQFF. The entire variable domain, with the rest obtained from reference TRBV5-1 and TRBJ2-1, is as follows: KAGVTQTPRYLIKTRGQQVTLSCSPISGHRSVSWYQQTPGQGLQFLFEYFSETQRNKGNFPGRFSGRQFSNSRSEMNVSTLELGDSALYLCASSPSGGYNEQFFGPGTRLTVL.

J is TRBJ1-5 and V is TRBV6-6, with a tentative D call TRBD1 (5 bases). Germline CDR1 and CDR2: MNHNY and SVGAGI (reference sequence). Trimming cost V 5 bases and J 7 bases, with 15 bases left between them. This CDR3 has 14 residues. In nucleotides, the CDR3 is TGTGCCAGCAGTCACCGGGACTTGGTACAGCCCCAGCATTTT. This codes for CASSHRDLVQPQHF.

The chain joins TRBV29-1 to TRBJ2-3, with 12 bases aligning to TRBD2. The trim removed 7 bases at V and 6 bases at J, leaving 14 bases unmatched. The germline V gene encodes CDR1 SQVTM and CDR2 ANQGSEA. The CDR3 totals 16 residues. Written as DNA, the CDR3 is TGCAGCGAGGAGCCCCGACTAGCGGGAGCGGTTGATACGCAGTATTTT. It specifies CSEEPRLAGAVDTQYF.

This clone appeared a single time. The V gene is TRBV28, the J gene TRBJ2-2, with TRBD1 matching over 10 bases. This CDR3 spans 17 amino acids. The germline gives CDR1 MDHEN, CDR2 SYDVKM. V dropped 2 bases and J dropped 6; count of bases not matched to a gene: 9. The CDR3 region has the DNA TGTGCCAGCAGTTTAGGGGACAGGGGCTCGGAGGCCGGGGAGCTGTTTTTT. It translates to CASSLGDRGSEAGELFF.

V is TRBV29-1 and J is TRBJ2-1, with 10 nucleotides matching TRBD2. CDR1 and CDR2 (germline): SQVTM, ANQGSEA. The trim removed 5 bases at V and 8 bases at J, leaving 9 bases unmatched. This CDR3 has 14 residues. CDR3 nucleotide sequence: TGCAGCGTTCGAGCGGGAGGGCCGCCCTATGAGCAGTTCTTC. Translation gives CSVRAGGPPYEQFF.

The genes are TRBV19 and TRBJ2-4, with D possibly TRBD2 on 6 matching bases. Germline V CDR1 and CDR2: LNHDA, SQIVND (reference sequence). This CDR3 region has 18 residues. Trimming left V 2 bases short and J 0 bases short, with 17 bases between. The CDR3 loop reads CASSISIAGTIAKNIQYF. The CDR3 nucleotides read TGTGCCAGTAGTATATCCATCGCGGGGACCATAGCCAAAAACATTCAGTACTTC.

The rearrangement joins TRBV20-1 to TRBJ2-7; D unresolved. Germline values: CDR1 DFQATT, CDR2 SNEGSKA (reference sequence). V lost 5 bases and J 6 bases, leaving 11 bases between the germline ends. The CDR3 covers 11 residues. The CDR3 protein is CSAYIVGEQYF. For the CDR3, the DNA is TGCAGTGCTTATATAGTCGGCGAGCAGTACTTC.

The J gene is TRBJ2-3, the V gene TRBV11-3; TRBD2 aligns across 9 bases. The CDR3 is 17 residues long. The V gene end was trimmed by 2 bases and the J gene end by 2 bases; junction bases not matched to a gene: 8. Looked up from germline, CDR1 is SGHNT and CDR2 is YENEEA. CDR3 nucleotide sequence: TGTGCCAGCAGCTTACGTTGGGCGGGGGGGTCCACAGATACGCAGTATTTT. Amino acids: CASSLRWAGGSTDTQYF.

This chain uses TRBV6-5 with TRBJ1-2; no clear D. Germline-derived CDR1 and CDR2 are MNHEY and SVGAGI. V lost 6 bases and J lost 9, with 20 bases in between. The CDR3 sequence is 14 residues long. As DNA, the CDR3 is TGTGCCAGCAGAAGTGAGGGCACACTATTGAGCTACACCTTC. As protein: CASRSEGTLLSYTF.

The V and J genes are TRBV27 and TRBJ1-2; 9 nucleotides align to TRBD1. CDR3 length equals 15 residues. The junction had 11 bases not matched to a gene; V was cut back by 6 bases and J by 6 bases. Germline-derived CDR1 and CDR2 are MNHEY and SMNVEV (reference sequence). CDR3 sequence: CASRPRQGEGDGYTF. CDR3 sequence (DNA): TGTGCCAGCAGACCCCGACAGGGGGAAGGGGATGGCTACACCTTC.

CDR3 sequence reads: CASSLYRDSYGYTF. CDR3 sequence (DNA): TGTGCCAGCAGCTTATATCGGGACAGCTATGGCTACACCTTC. The chain recombines TRBV7-2 with TRBJ1-2; 7 bases agree with TRBD1. CDR1 and CDR2 (germline): SGHTA, FQGNSA. CDR3 length: 14 amino acids. The junction had 4 bases not matched to a gene; V was cut back by 2 bases and J by 4 bases.

The rearrangement links TRBV29-1 to TRBJ2-2; D may be TRBD1 (5 bases). The germline V gene has CDR1 SQVTM and CDR2 ANQGSEA. Trimming left V 3 bases short and J 2 bases short, with 7 bases between. This CDR3 contains 13 residues. The CDR3 DNA is TGCAGCGTTGATCAGGGTAACACCGGGGAGCTGTTTTTT. Its translation: CSVDQGNTGELFF.

V gene TRBV28 combines with J gene TRBJ1-1; 8 bases map to TRBD1. The CDR3 spans 15 residues. V was clipped by 6 bases and J by 5 bases; unmatched bases: 11. The V gene's germline CDR1 is MDHEN and CDR2 SYDVKM. CDR3: CASSRWTGIGTEAFF. As DNA, the CDR3 is TGTGCCAGCAGCCGATGGACAGGGATCGGGACTGAAGCTTTCTTT.

V and J are TRBV6-4 and TRBJ2-4, with 10 positions matching TRBD1. CDR1 and CDR2 (germline): MRHNA, SNTAGT. This CDR3 is built from 18 residues. The ends lost 6 bases at V and 2 bases at J; junction bases unmatched: 13. CDR3 loop: CASSPSGTGAGSKNIQYF. The CDR3 nucleotides read TGTGCCAGCAGCCCTTCCGGGACAGGGGCCGGATCCAAAAACATTCAGTACTTC.

The chain recombines TRBV7-2 with TRBJ1-2, with a possible D match to TRBD1 (5 bases). This CDR3 has 14 residues. Germline assignment: CDR1 SGHTA and CDR2 FQGNSA. Trimming removed 4 bases at V and 4 bases at J, with 13 bases between. This CDR3 reads CASSSSWGGYGYTF. The CDR3 DNA sequence: TGTGCCAGCAGCTCCTCGTGGGGGGGCTATGGCTACACCTTC.

This rearrangement joins TRBV7-3 to TRBJ2-1, with 7 positions matching TRBD1. This CDR3 spans 13 amino acids. V shed 4 bases and J 7 bases; nucleotides not matched to a gene: 4. Germline CDR1 reads SGHTA; CDR2 reads FQGTGA. In DNA, the CDR3 is TGTGCCAGCAGCTCGGCAGGGGGTAATGAGCAGTTCTTC. Amino acids: CASSSAGGNEQFF.

The rearrangement joins TRBV19 to TRBJ1-2; 7 bases match TRBD1. CDR3 length: 17 residues. Germline values: CDR1 LNHDA, CDR2 SQIVND (reference sequence). Germline trimming cut 5 bases from V and 0 bases from J; bases unmatched to any gene: 12. CDR3 sequence reads: CASSDPTGTVTNYGYTF. In nucleotides, the CDR3 is TGTGCCAGTAGTGATCCAACCGGGACAGTGACTAACTATGGCTACACCTTC.

The V and J genes are TRBV7-2 and TRBJ2-2; 13 bases agree with TRBD2. The CDR3 sequence is 18 residues long. Germline V gives CDR1 SGHTA, CDR2 FQGNSA. CDR3 in amino acids: CEDVRGLAGEPNTGELFF. Written as DNA, the CDR3 is TGTGAAGACGTTAGAGGACTAGCGGGAGAACCGAACACCGGGGAGCTGTTTTTT.

Details on this clone: Mismatch with germline at one junction end may stem from a read error. Other nucleotide sequences from this sample produce the same CDR3. The chain is built from TRBV7-3 and TRBJ1-6, with a weak D call TRBD1 (5 bases). This CDR3 spans 16 amino acids. The germline CDR1 and CDR2 sequences are SGHTA and FQGTGA. The CDR3 bases are TGTGCCAGCAGCTTAAGGGCCCGGGACTATAATTCCCCCCTCCACTTT. The encoded protein is CASSLRARDYNSPLHF.

The CDR3 DNA sequence: TGTGCCAGCAGCCTAGGACAGGCGCAAGGAAACACCATATATTTT. It codes for CASSLGQAQGNTIYF. This chain uses TRBV11-3 with TRBJ1-3; 7 bases align to TRBD1. The ends lost 5 bases at V and 4 bases at J; junction bases unmatched: 8. This CDR3 comprises 15 residues. Germline CDR1 reads SGHNT; CDR2 reads YENEEA.

V usage is TRBV5-4 and J usage is TRBJ2-1; D remains unclear. Germline V gene lookup returns CDR1 SGHNT and CDR2 YYREEE (reference sequence). V lost 4 bases to trimming and J lost 6 bases, with 8 bases between them. The CDR3 spans 12 residues. CDR3 sequence (DNA): TGTGCCAGCAGCCCCAGATCCAATGAGCAGTTCTTC. This encodes CASSPRSNEQFF.

The chain uses TRBV19 and TRBJ2-7; 7 bases fit TRBD2. The length of the CDR3 is 14 residues. V was clipped by 7 bases and J by 3 bases; unmatched bases: 9. Germline assignment: CDR1 LNHDA and CDR2 SQIVND (reference sequence). CDR3 sequence (DNA): TGTGCCAGTACCATGCGGGGGAACCTCTACGAGCAGTACTTC. It specifies CASTMRGNLYEQYF. Drawing the rest from reference TRBV19 and TRBJ2-7, the complete variable domain is DGGITQSPKYLFRKEGQNVTLSCEQNLNHDAMYWYRQDPGQGLRLIYYSQIVNDFQKGDIAEGYSVSREKKESFPLTVTSAQKNPTAFYLCASTMRGNLYEQYFGPGTRLTVT.

The rearrangement links TRBV5-4 to TRBJ2-5; TRBD1 is a possible D gene (5 bases). Trimming shortened V by 2 bases and J by 2 bases, and 16 bases separated the two germline ends. CDR3 length equals 16 residues. The V gene's germline CDR1 is SGHNT and CDR2 YYREEE (reference sequence). The CDR3 sequence: CASSLSRDPFQETQYF. The CDR3, as DNA: TGTGCCAGCAGCTTATCCAGGGATCCCTTTCAAGAGACCCAGTACTTC.

This chain links TRBV5-1 with TRBJ1-6; D perhaps matches TRBD1 (5 bases). Between the trimmed V and J ends, which lost 0 bases and 0 bases, there was a span of 13 bases. This CDR3 is built from 18 residues. Germline V gene sequence: CDR1 SGHRS, CDR2 YFSETQ. CDR3 sequence (DNA): TGCGCCAGCAGCTTGGCGGCAGGGAAGAGCTCCTATAATTCACCCCTCCACTTT. Encoded protein: CASSLAAGKSSYNSPLHF.

The rearrangement uses TRBV19 and TRBJ1-2; TRBD1 matches 7 bases. This CDR3 comprises 14 residues. V gave up 6 bases and J gave up 3 bases; unmatched junction bases: 7. The germline V gene encodes CDR1 LNHDA and CDR2 SQIVND (reference sequence). This chain's CDR3 is CASSQGEWYYGYTF. The CDR3 region has the DNA TGTGCCAGTAGCCAGGGGGAATGGTACTATGGCTACACCTTC.

V and J are TRBV6-1 and TRBJ2-7; 11 bases map to TRBD2. Germline CDR1 is MNHNS and CDR2 is SASEGT. The length of the CDR3 is 15 residues. V lost 6 bases to trimming and J lost 6 bases; unmatched junction nucleotides: 10. In nucleotides, the CDR3 is TGTGCCAGCAGGAATAGCGGGGGGGCTTTTTCCGAGCAGTACTTC. The encoded protein is CASRNSGGAFSEQYF.